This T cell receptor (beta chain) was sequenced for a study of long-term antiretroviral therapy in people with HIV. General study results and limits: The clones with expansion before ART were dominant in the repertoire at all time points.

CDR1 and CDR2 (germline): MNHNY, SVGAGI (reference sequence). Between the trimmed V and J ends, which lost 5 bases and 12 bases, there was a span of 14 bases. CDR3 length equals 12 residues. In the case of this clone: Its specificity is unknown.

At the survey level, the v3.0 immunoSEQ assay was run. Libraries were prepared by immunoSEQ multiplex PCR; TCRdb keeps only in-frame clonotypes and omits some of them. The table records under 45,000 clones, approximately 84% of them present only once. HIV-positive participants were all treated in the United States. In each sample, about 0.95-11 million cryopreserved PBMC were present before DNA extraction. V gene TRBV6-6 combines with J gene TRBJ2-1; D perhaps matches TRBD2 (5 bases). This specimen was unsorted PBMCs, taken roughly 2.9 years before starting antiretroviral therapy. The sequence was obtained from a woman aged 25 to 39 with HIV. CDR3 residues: CASSPPARVQFF. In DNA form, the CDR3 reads TGTGCCAGCAGTCCCCCAGCGCGGGTGCAGTTCTTC.